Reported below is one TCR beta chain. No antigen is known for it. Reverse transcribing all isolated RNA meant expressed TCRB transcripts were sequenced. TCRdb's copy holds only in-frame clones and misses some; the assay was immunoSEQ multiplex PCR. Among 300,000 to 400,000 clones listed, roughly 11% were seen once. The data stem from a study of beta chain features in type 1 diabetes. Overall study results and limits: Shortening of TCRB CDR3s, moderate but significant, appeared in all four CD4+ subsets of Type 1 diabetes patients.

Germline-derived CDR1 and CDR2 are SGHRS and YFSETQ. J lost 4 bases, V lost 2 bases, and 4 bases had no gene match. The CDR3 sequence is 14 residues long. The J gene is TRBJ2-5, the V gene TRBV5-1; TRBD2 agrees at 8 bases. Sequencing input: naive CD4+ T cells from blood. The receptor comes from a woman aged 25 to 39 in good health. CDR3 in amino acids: CASSLPGGRETQYF. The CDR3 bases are TGCGCCAGCAGCTTACCGGGAGGGAGAGAGACCCAGTACTTC.